These 18 T cell receptor beta chains were all obtained from the same sample, sequenced in a study of technical replicates of blood from a handful of donors. Sequencing was performed with immunoSEQ multiplex PCR; in TCRdb, only in-frame clones are kept and a portion is missing. This repertoire shows approximately 73,000 clones, approximately 92% found once; its top ten account for 0.42%. Source material: T cells isolated from PBMCs. These TCRs come from a human donor in good health.

CDR3 DNA: TGTGCCAGCAGCTTAAGACCGGCCGGGGTACAAGAGACCCAGTACTTC. Translated: CASSLRPAGVQETQYF. J is TRBJ2-5 and V is TRBV7-2, with a possible D match to TRBD2 (5 bases). The ends were cut back, 2 bases at V and 2 bases at J, with 15 bases in the middle. CDR3 length: 16 residues. The germline gives CDR1 SGHTA, CDR2 FQGNSA.

The V and J genes are TRBV19 and TRBJ2-1; tentative D call: TRBD2 (5 bases). This CDR3 is 13 amino acids long. Trimming shortened V by 10 bases and J by 6 bases, and 16 bases separated the two germline ends. Germline CDR1 and CDR2: LNHDA and SQIVND (reference sequence). The CDR3 region is CATGNVWGNEQFF. In nucleotides, the CDR3 is TGTGCCACCGGGAACGTCTGGGGCAATGAGCAGTTCTTC.

J is TRBJ2-1 and V is TRBV5-8, with 7 positions matching TRBD2. Germline V gene sequence: CDR1 SGHTS, CDR2 YDEGEE. The V gene end was trimmed by 1 base and the J gene end by 10 bases; junction bases not matched to a gene: 11. The CDR3 contains 15 residues. CDR3 residues: CASSLIAGASVEQFF. CDR3 sequence (DNA): TGTGCCAGCAGCTTGATCGCGGGAGCGTCTGTCGAGCAGTTCTTC.

V is TRBV12-5 and J is TRBJ2-7; 8 nucleotides line up with TRBD1. V lost 9 bases and J lost 1; bases outside the gene matches: 5. The CDR3 consists of 13 residues. From germline, CDR1 is LGHNT and CDR2 FRNRAP. The CDR3 nucleotides read TGTGCTAGCCGGACAGGGCCATCCTACGAGCAGTACTTC. It translates to CASRTGPSYEQYF.

V gene TRBV5-1 combines with J gene TRBJ2-7; 8 bases fit TRBD1. The CDR3 runs to 14 residues. V lost 4 bases to trimming and J lost 1 base; unmatched junction nucleotides: 4. Germline CDR1 is SGHRS and CDR2 is YFSETQ. CDR3 nucleotides: TGCGCCAGCAGCCAAGGGACAGGTTCCTACGAGCAGTACTTC. Translated: CASSQGTGSYEQYF.

This sequence joins TRBV28 and TRBJ1-5; 9 nucleotides agree with TRBD1. Germline-derived CDR1 and CDR2 are MDHEN and SYDVKM. The CDR3 contains 17 residues. With V trimmed by 3 bases and J by 3 bases, 9 bases remained unmatched. CDR3 region: CASSLAGTGKLNQPQHF. The DNA of the CDR3 is TGTGCCAGCAGTTTGGCAGGGACAGGGAAGCTCAATCAGCCCCAGCATTTT.

V is TRBV6-5 and J is TRBJ2-1, with TRBD1 identical over 7 bases. The germline CDR1 and CDR2 sequences are MNHEY and SVGAGI. Trimming took 6 bases from V and 2 from J; bases not matched to a gene: 7. The CDR3 length is 15 residues. The chain's CDR3 is CASRQGFSTYNEQFF. DNA for the CDR3: TGTGCCAGCAGACAGGGGTTTTCCACCTACAATGAGCAGTTCTTC.

The V gene is TRBV27, the J gene TRBJ1-5, with a possible D match to TRBD1 (5 bases). Germline V CDR1 and CDR2: MNHEY, SMNVEV (reference sequence). The CDR3 has 15 amino acids. V was pared by 6 bases and J by 3 bases, with 15 bases between. The CDR3 DNA reads TGTGCCAGCAGAGATCGAACAGGATTCAATCAGCCCCAGCATTTT. Its protein is CASRDRTGFNQPQHF.

The J gene is TRBJ2-2, the V gene TRBV5-8; D ambiguous. The CDR3 loop spans 14 amino acids. Trimming removed 6 bases from V and 5 bases from J, with 14 bases in between. Germline CDR1 and CDR2: SGHTS and YDEGEE. The CDR3 bases are TGTGCCAGCATCGCACCCGCTAGGACCGGGGAGCTGTTTTTT. It yields the protein CASIAPARTGELFF.

The table lists this clone with a count of one. The CDR3 nucleotides read TGTGCCTGGAGTGGACAGCACGATCAGCCCCAGCATTTT. Translation: CAWSGQHDQPQHF. The chain is built from TRBV30 and TRBJ1-5; tentative D call: TRBD1 (5 bases). The CDR3 is 13 residues long. The ends were cut back, 1 base at V and 5 bases at J, with 9 bases in the middle. CDR1 is GTSNPN and CDR2 is SVGIG in the germline V gene (reference sequence).

V and J are TRBV7-9 and TRBJ1-1; weak D call: TRBD1 (6 bases). CDR1 and CDR2 (germline): SEHNR, FQNEAQ (reference sequence). The V gene lost 6 bases and the J gene lost 5 bases, with 13 bases spanning the gap. The CDR3 consists of 13 residues. DNA of the CDR3: TGTGCCAGCAGTCCAGGGGTGGGAACTGAAGCTTTCTTT. It codes for CASSPGVGTEAFF. Variable domain in full (rest from reference TRBV7-9 and TRBJ1-1): DTGVSQNPRHKITKRGQNVTFRCDPISEHNRLYWYRQTLGQGPEFLTYFQNEAQLEKSRLLSDRFSAERPKGSFSTLEIQRTEQGDSAMYLCASSPGVGTEAFFGQGTRLTVV.

The chain employs TRBV30 and TRBJ2-5; D perhaps matches TRBD1 (6 bases). V was clipped by 5 bases and J by 5 bases, with 15 bases between them. Per the germline V gene, CDR1 is GTSNPN and CDR2 is SVGIG (reference sequence). The CDR3 covers 13 residues. CDR3 sequence (DNA): TGTGCCTGGGAGGGGGATTTGGGGGAGACCCAGTACTTC. It encodes CAWEGDLGETQYF.

The chain employs TRBV13 and TRBJ2-5, with D possibly being TRBD2 (5 bases). The V and J ends lost 1 base and 5 bases respectively, with 5 bases between them. The CDR3 consists of 12 residues. In germline, CDR1 is PRHDT, CDR2 FYEKMQ (reference sequence). DNA of the CDR3: TGTGCCAGCAGCTTAGAGCGGGAGACCCAGTACTTC. Residues: CASSLERETQYF.

This chain uses TRBV28 with TRBJ2-3; 7 positions match TRBD2. Trimming cost V 4 bases and J 6 bases; bases outside gene matches: 16. The CDR3 has 17 amino acids. Germline CDR1 reads MDHEN; CDR2 reads SYDVKM. The CDR3 sequence is CASSSPSSGYRLDTQYF. CDR3 nucleotide sequence: TGTGCCAGCAGTTCTCCCAGTAGCGGGTACCGGCTGGATACGCAGTATTTT.

The CDR3: CASSLALETETQYF. The DNA for the CDR3 is TGTGCCAGCAGCTTAGCGCTAGAAACGGAGACCCAGTACTTC. The chain uses TRBV7-9 and TRBJ2-5; D unclear. The CDR3 spans 14 residues. Trimming stripped 0 bases from V and 5 bases from J, with 10 bases between. Looked up from germline, CDR1 is SEHNR and CDR2 is FQNEAQ (reference sequence).

The CDR3 DNA follows: TGCGCCAGCAGCCAGGGGCCAGAGGAATACGAGCAGTACTTC. This gives the protein CASSQGPEEYEQYF. This sequence joins TRBV4-1 and TRBJ2-7; a possible D gene is TRBD1 (5 bases). The CDR3 length is 14 residues. Germline V lookup: CDR1 MGHRA, CDR2 YSYEKL. Trimming took 3 bases from V and 4 from J, leaving 13 bases between them.

The rearrangement uses TRBV6-5 and TRBJ1-1, with D hard to call. This CDR3 region has 12 residues. CDR1 and CDR2 from the germline V gene are MNHEY and SVGAGI. V shed 8 bases and J shed 8 bases, with 15 bases lying between them. In DNA, the CDR3 is TGTGCCAGCGGGAGCTTATACTGGGAAGCTTTCTTT. Amino acid sequence: CASGSLYWEAFF.

The CDR3 loop is CASSQEVELDTQYF. CDR3 DNA: TGCGCCAGCAGCCAAGAAGTAGAGTTAGATACGCAGTATTTT. The chain recombines TRBV4-3 with TRBJ2-3; D gene ambiguous. The CDR3 loop spans 14 amino acids. The V gene lost 0 bases and the J gene lost 5 bases, with 9 bases spanning the gap. Germline-derived CDR1 and CDR2 are LGHNA and YSLEER.